Listed below are T cell receptor beta chains from one sample, sequenced in a study of cytomegalovirus exposure and HLA in healthy donors. Assay: immunoSEQ multiplex PCR; the TCRdb copy retains only in-frame clones and omits some. Of some 210,000 clones in the sample, 75% to 90% were seen once. The specimen was PBMCs. The receptors were gathered from a woman between 18 and 30 years old in good health and CMV-seronegative. Each CDR3 is given with its conserved first and last residue. Each record gives: clone size, D gene, V gene, J gene, CDR3 protein, CDR3 DNA. D genes are given only for firm matches. Clone size appears in some rows only: once, few, many, or a class for an expanded clone.

clone_size: -
d_call: TRBD1
v_call: TRBV29-1
j_call: TRBJ1-2
cdr3_aa: CSVAGTGSHGYTF
cdr3_nt: TGCAGCGTTGCCGGGACAGGGTCCCATGGCTACACCTTC

clone_size: -
d_call: TRBD2
v_call: TRBV5-4
j_call: TRBJ2-3
cdr3_aa: CASSFTSGSSDTQYF
cdr3_nt: TGTGCCAGCAGCTTCACTAGCGGGAGCTCAGATACGCAGTATTTT

clone_size: -
d_call: TRBD1
v_call: TRBV7-9
j_call: TRBJ1-1
cdr3_aa: CASSLGERQGNAFF
cdr3_nt: TGTGCCAGCAGCTTAGGTGAAAGACAGGGGAATGCTTTCTTT

clone_size: -
d_call: -
v_call: TRBV5-4
j_call: TRBJ2-5
cdr3_aa: CASSFNRQETQYF
cdr3_nt: TGTGCCAGCAGCTTCAACAGACAAGAGACCCAGTACTTC

clone_size: -
d_call: -
v_call: TRBV18
j_call: TRBJ2-7
cdr3_aa: CASSSSISSYEQYF
cdr3_nt: TGTGCCAGCTCCTCTTCGATCAGCTCCTACGAGCAGTACTTC

clone_size: -
d_call: TRBD1
v_call: TRBV6-5
j_call: TRBJ1-1
cdr3_aa: CASSSTRDRGNTEAFF
cdr3_nt: TGTGCCAGCAGTTCGACACGGGACAGGGGGAACACTGAAGCTTTCTTT

clone_size: -
d_call: TRBD2
v_call: TRBV9
j_call: TRBJ2-2
cdr3_aa: CASSGRQGTSAGELFF
cdr3_nt: TGTGCCAGCAGCGGCAGACAGGGGACTAGCGCCGGGGAGCTGTTTTTT

clone_size: few
d_call: -
v_call: TRBV6-5
j_call: TRBJ1-2
cdr3_aa: CASSRQAGSYGYTF
cdr3_nt: TGTGCCAGCAGTCGTCAGGCAGGCTCCTATGGCTACACCTTC

clone_size: -
d_call: -
v_call: TRBV28
j_call: TRBJ2-1
cdr3_aa: CASSSPGNAYNEQFF
cdr3_nt: TGTGCCAGCAGTTCCCCAGGGAACGCCTACAATGAGCAGTTCTTC

clone_size: few
d_call: -
v_call: TRBV6-5
j_call: TRBJ1-1
cdr3_aa: CASRASGNTEAFF
cdr3_nt: TGTGCCAGCAGGGCCTCAGGGAACACTGAAGCTTTCTTT

clone_size: -
d_call: TRBD1
v_call: TRBV5-1
j_call: TRBJ2-5
cdr3_aa: CASSQRTGSEETQYF
cdr3_nt: TGCGCCAGCAGCCAGCGGACAGGGTCGGAGGAGACCCAGTACTTC

clone_size: -
d_call: -
v_call: TRBV30
j_call: TRBJ1-2
cdr3_aa: CAWSPPRTASNYGYTF
cdr3_nt: TGTGCCTGGAGCCCCCCCCGGACGGCTTCTAACTATGGCTACACCTTC

clone_size: -
d_call: -
v_call: TRBV5-6
j_call: TRBJ1-5
cdr3_aa: CASTLRGRWQPQHF
cdr3_nt: TGTGCCAGCACACTGAGGGGGAGATGGCAGCCCCAGCATTTT

clone_size: -
d_call: TRBD1
v_call: TRBV6-1
j_call: TRBJ2-5
cdr3_aa: CASTSWDRGLGTQYF
cdr3_nt: TGTGCCAGCACTTCGTGGGACAGGGGATTAGGGACCCAGTACTTC

clone_size: once
d_call: -
v_call: TRBV9
j_call: TRBJ2-1
cdr3_aa: CASSVEDFGEQFF
cdr3_nt: TGTGCCAGCAGCGTAGAAGACTTCGGTGAGCAGTTCTTC

clone_size: -
d_call: TRBD2
v_call: TRBV28
j_call: TRBJ2-5
cdr3_aa: CASSFPQGGAETQYF
cdr3_nt: TGTGCCAGCAGTTTCCCCCAGGGAGGGGCAGAGACCCAGTACTTC

clone_size: -
d_call: -
v_call: TRBV5-1
j_call: TRBJ2-5
cdr3_aa: CASSSRGGSEETQYF
cdr3_nt: TGCGCCAGCAGCTCCCGAGGGGGGAGCGAGGAGACCCAGTACTTC

clone_size: few
d_call: -
v_call: TRBV20-1
j_call: TRBJ1-2
cdr3_aa: CSAPRADGYTF
cdr3_nt: TGCAGTGCCCCCCGGGCGGATGGCTACACCTTC

clone_size: -
d_call: TRBD1
v_call: TRBV27
j_call: TRBJ2-7
cdr3_aa: CASTTGGYEQYF
cdr3_nt: TGTGCCAGCACGACAGGGGGCTACGAGCAGTACTTC

clone_size: -
d_call: -
v_call: TRBV30
j_call: TRBJ2-5
cdr3_aa: CAWSGVGETQYF
cdr3_nt: TGTGCCTGGAGTGGGGTCGGGGAGACCCAGTACTTC

clone_size: -
d_call: -
v_call: TRBV12-5
j_call: TRBJ1-2
cdr3_aa: CASGLEAAFYGYTF
cdr3_nt: TGTGCTAGTGGTTTGGAAGCTGCCTTCTATGGCTACACCTTC

clone_size: -
d_call: -
v_call: TRBV11-1
j_call: TRBJ2-1
cdr3_aa: CASSLERVSSYNEQFF
cdr3_nt: TGTGCCAGCAGCTTAGAGCGGGTTAGCTCCTACAATGAGCAGTTCTTC

clone_size: -
d_call: -
v_call: TRBV5-4
j_call: TRBJ2-6
cdr3_aa: CASSPGLRTGANVLTF
cdr3_nt: TGTGCCAGCAGCCCAGGTCTAAGGACTGGGGCCAACGTCCTGACTTTC

clone_size: few
d_call: -
v_call: TRBV2
j_call: TRBJ1-1
cdr3_aa: CASSQGTEAFF
cdr3_nt: TGTGCCAGCAGCCAGGGTACTGAAGCTTTCTTT

clone_size: -
d_call: TRBD2
v_call: TRBV7-2
j_call: TRBJ2-3
cdr3_aa: CASSFVAGAPDTQYF
cdr3_nt: TGTGCCAGCAGCTTCGTAGCGGGGGCCCCAGATACGCAGTATTTT

clone_size: few
d_call: -
v_call: TRBV5-1
j_call: TRBJ1-1
cdr3_aa: CASSFRNTEAFF
cdr3_nt: TGCGCCAGCAGCTTCAGGAACACTGAAGCTTTCTTT